Given below is one T cell receptor beta chain in context. Participants, 18 to 89 years old, spanned 24 US areas. Each participant's cohort was designated according to participant-reported clinical history. The entry originates in a study of blood T cell repertoires in COVID-19. Overall study context: Samples representing acute and convalescent COVID-19 were sourced from the United States, Italy and Spain. Nucleic acid was either cDNA or gDNA, and it came from T cells, B-cell-depleted T cells, or PBMCs.

Only in-frame clones appear in the TCRdb table, and some are missing; sequencing was by immunoSEQ multiplex PCR. The sample includes fewer than 350,000 clones, approximately 91% seen only once; the top ten take 2% to 2.5%. The CDR3 covers 13 residues. Per germline, CDR1 LGHDT and CDR2 YNNKEL (reference sequence). J lost 4 bases, V lost 3 bases, and 0 bases had no gene match. Material: PBMCs or T cells enriched from blood (not recorded which). V gene TRBV3-1 (or the pseudogene TRBV3-2) combines with J gene TRBJ1-3; 7 bases map to TRBD1. The source is a woman aged 40 to 50 with acute COVID-19. In DNA, the CDR3 is TGTGCCAGCAGCCAGGGACAGGGAAACACCATATATTTT. It translates to CASSQGQGNTIYF.